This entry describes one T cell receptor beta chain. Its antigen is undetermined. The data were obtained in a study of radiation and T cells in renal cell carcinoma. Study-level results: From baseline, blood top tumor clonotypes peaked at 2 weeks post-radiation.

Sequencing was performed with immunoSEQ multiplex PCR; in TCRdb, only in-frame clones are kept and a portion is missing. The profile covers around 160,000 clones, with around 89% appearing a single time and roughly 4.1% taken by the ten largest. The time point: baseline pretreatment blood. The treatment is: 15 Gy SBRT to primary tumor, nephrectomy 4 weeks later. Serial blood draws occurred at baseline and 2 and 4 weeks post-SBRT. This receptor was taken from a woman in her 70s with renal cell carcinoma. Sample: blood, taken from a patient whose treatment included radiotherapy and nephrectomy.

Here the CDR3 DNA reads TGTGCCATCGAACGGGGACCCTCTGGAAACACCATATATTTT. Protein product: CAIERGPSGNTIYF. The rearrangement links TRBV10-3 to TRBJ1-3; a weak D match, TRBD1 (5 bases). The CDR3 is made up of 14 amino acids. V lost 8 bases and J lost 0, with 11 bases in between. Germline assignment: CDR1 ENHRY and CDR2 SYGVKD.